Included here is one TCR beta chain sequence, with context. Sequencing of TCR beta drew on CD8+ and CD4+ T cells from blood. The controls were healthy donors who were matched for age and sex. This specimen comes from a study of CD8 T cells in Susac syndrome. Random hexamers were used to reverse transcribe roughly 0.45 to 1 ug of RNA. Across 54 Vbeta and 13 Jbeta, TCR beta CDR3 was amplified with immunoSEQ multiplex PCR. TCRdb used MiXCR to reprocess the immunoSEQ multiplex PCR reads, holding one entry per CDR3 protein. The sample yields approximately 110,000 distinct CDR3 sequences, around 95% seen once. V was pared by 0 bases and J by 0 bases, with 4 bases of the junction left unmatched. CDR3 length: 16 amino acids. Germline lookup yields CDR1 SGHDT and CDR2 YYEEEE.

This rearrangement joins TRBV5-6 to TRBJ1-1, with TRBD1 matching over 8 bases. The origin of this receptor is a human donor in good health. Material for sequencing was CD4+ T cells from PBMCs. CDR3 residues: CASSLGTGTMNTEAFF. In DNA form, the CDR3 reads TGTGCCAGCAGCTTGGGGACAGGGACCATGAACACTGAAGCTTTCTTT.